These T cell receptor beta chains were read from a single sample in a study of breast tumors, draining lymph nodes, adjacent tissues. Each CDR3 protein is one row after TCRdb ran MiXCR on the multiplex PCR reads. The table records 83,000 or so distinct CDR3 sequences, approximately 19% of them present only once. The sample consisted of axillary lymph node tissue. The receptor source for this set is a female donor with breast cancer. Some clones in this sample may be carry-over from other donors' samples. Each CDR3 is given with its conserved first and last residue. The order of the fields is clone size, J gene, V gene, D gene, CDR3 protein, CDR3 DNA. The D gene is left open where the match is weak. Size is stated for part of the rows, as once, few or many counts, or as a class when the clone is expanded.

clone_size: many; j_call: TRBJ2-5; v_call: TRBV7-9; d_call: TRBD2; cdr3_aa: CASSPVRGGSETQYF; cdr3_nt: TGTGCCAGCAGCCCAGTTCGGGGGGGTTCAGAGACCCAGTACTTC
clone_size: many; j_call: TRBJ2-3; v_call: TRBV5-8; d_call: TRBD2; cdr3_aa: CASSSGLAGATDTQYF; cdr3_nt: TGTGCCAGCAGCTCGGGACTAGCGGGAGCGACAGATACGCAGTATTTT
clone_size: many; j_call: TRBJ1-4; v_call: TRBV5-1; d_call: .; cdr3_aa: CASSFDATNEKLFF; cdr3_nt: TGCGCCAGCAGCTTCGATGCAACTAATGAAAAACTGTTTTTT
clone_size: many; j_call: TRBJ2-7; v_call: TRBV6-5; d_call: TRBD1; cdr3_aa: CASSSSGTAIPYEQYF; cdr3_nt: TGTGCCAGCAGTTCATCCGGGACAGCGATTCCTTACGAGCAGTACTTC
clone_size: many; j_call: TRBJ2-7; v_call: TRBV7-2; d_call: .; cdr3_aa: CASSLARESYEQYF; cdr3_nt: TGTGCCAGCAGCTTAGCGAGGGAGTCCTACGAGCAGTACTTC
clone_size: .; j_call: TRBJ2-2; v_call: TRBV5-1; d_call: TRBD1; cdr3_aa: CASRNWDRGTPNTGELFF; cdr3_nt: TGCGCCAGCAGAAATTGGGACAGGGGAACCCCGAACACCGGGGAGCTGTTTTTT
clone_size: many; j_call: TRBJ2-5; v_call: TRBV7-2; d_call: TRBD1; cdr3_aa: CASSYFGTGRETQYF; cdr3_nt: TGTGCCAGCAGCTATTTCGGGACAGGGCGAGAGACCCAGTACTTC
clone_size: .; j_call: TRBJ2-3; v_call: TRBV24-1; d_call: .; cdr3_aa: CATSVTEGTDTQYF; cdr3_nt: TGTGCCACCAGTGTGACCGAAGGCACAGATACGCAGTATTTT
clone_size: many; j_call: TRBJ1-2; v_call: TRBV5-4; d_call: .; cdr3_aa: CASTLGGDYGYTF; cdr3_nt: TGTGCCAGCACCCTAGGGGGGGACTATGGCTACACCTTC
clone_size: many; j_call: TRBJ1-5; v_call: TRBV2; d_call: .; cdr3_aa: CASSAGYNQPQHF; cdr3_nt: TGTGCCAGCAGTGCGGGATACAATCAGCCCCAGCATTTT
clone_size: many; j_call: TRBJ2-7; v_call: TRBV20-1; d_call: .; cdr3_aa: CSALEGLASYEQYF; cdr3_nt: TGCAGTGCACTAGAGGGCCTCGCATCCTACGAGCAGTACTTC
clone_size: .; j_call: TRBJ1-6; v_call: TRBV27; d_call: .; cdr3_aa: CASRATGLTSPLHF; cdr3_nt: TGTGCCAGCAGAGCGACAGGTCTGACTTCACCCCTCCACTTT
clone_size: many; j_call: TRBJ1-3; v_call: TRBV5-1; d_call: TRBD1; cdr3_aa: CASSLDRGSGNTIYF; cdr3_nt: TGCGCCAGCAGCTTGGACAGGGGCTCAGGAAACACCATATATTTT
clone_size: many; j_call: TRBJ2-5; v_call: TRBV7-8; d_call: .; cdr3_aa: CASSGPGGPLSETQYF; cdr3_nt: TGTGCCAGCAGCGGTCCTGGCGGGCCGTTGTCGGAGACCCAGTACTTC
clone_size: many; j_call: TRBJ2-5; v_call: TRBV20-1; d_call: TRBD2; cdr3_aa: CSAHRAGAQETQYF; cdr3_nt: TGCAGTGCCCACCGAGCGGGAGCGCAAGAGACCCAGTACTTC
clone_size: many; j_call: TRBJ1-2; v_call: TRBV7-6; d_call: .; cdr3_aa: CASSLAGEQDGYTF; cdr3_nt: TGTGCCAGCAGCTTAGCGGGCGAACAGGACGGCTACACCTTC
clone_size: many; j_call: TRBJ2-7; v_call: TRBV10-3; d_call: TRBD2; cdr3_aa: CAISEGLAGGTEQYF; cdr3_nt: TGTGCCATCAGTGAAGGACTAGCGGGAGGGACCGAGCAGTACTTC
clone_size: many; j_call: TRBJ1-2; v_call: TRBV4-1; d_call: .; cdr3_aa: CASSQAGGGGAKGYTF; cdr3_nt: TGCGCCAGCAGCCAAGCAGGAGGCGGGGGCGCGAAAGGCTACACCTTC